The clone carrying this T cell receptor (beta chain) came up a few times. Its antigen is unidentified. This entry belongs to a study of beta chain features in type 1 diabetes. Overall study findings and caveats: PCR might favor shorter templates, equally in patients and controls. There was no resolution here of whether HLA type influences TCRB rearrangement.

Expressed TCRB transcripts got sequenced, as all isolated RNA was reverse transcribed. Roughly 3.6 million reads per sample were averaged for naive, central memory and regulatory samples. The method was immunoSEQ multiplex PCR; TCRdb's version includes in-frame clones alone and lacks a portion of them. The sample has 300,000 or so clones; around 8% are singletons. The clonotype was recovered from a woman aged 18-29 years in good health. The specimen was central memory CD4+ T cells from blood.

CDR3 sequence reads: CASSLGTMASGETQYF. CDR3 coding DNA: TGTGCCAGCAGCTTAGGAACAATGGCTAGTGGAGAGACCCAGTACTTC. V and J are TRBV7-8 and TRBJ2-5; D gene ambiguous. CDR3 length: 16 amino acids. The germline V and J ends were trimmed by 1 base and 4 bases, with 16 bases remaining between them. CDR1 and CDR2 from the germline V gene are SGHVS and FQNEAQ.